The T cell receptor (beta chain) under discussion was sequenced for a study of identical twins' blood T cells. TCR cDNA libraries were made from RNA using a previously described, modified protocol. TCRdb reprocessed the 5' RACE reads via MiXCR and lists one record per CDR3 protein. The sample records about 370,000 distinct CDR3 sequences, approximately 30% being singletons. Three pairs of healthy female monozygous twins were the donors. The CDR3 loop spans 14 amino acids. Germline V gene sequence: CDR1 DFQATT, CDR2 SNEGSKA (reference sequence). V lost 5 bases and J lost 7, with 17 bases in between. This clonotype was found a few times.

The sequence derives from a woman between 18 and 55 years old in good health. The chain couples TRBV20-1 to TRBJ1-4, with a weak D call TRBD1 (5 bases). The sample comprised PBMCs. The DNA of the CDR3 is TGCAGTGCTCAGGGATCCAGGACTGGTGAAAAACTGTTTTTT. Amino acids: CSAQGSRTGEKLFF.